Below are 30 T cell receptor beta chains sequenced from a single sample in a study of identical twins. TCRdb re-derived calls from the 5' RACE reads in MiXCR, one entry per CDR3 protein. This sample has roughly 250,000 distinct CDR3 sequences; around 6.6% occur once, and the top ten carry 3.6%. These data were likewise used in another study, on yellow fever vaccine responses in identical twins.

Sequencing was performed on memory (CD45RO+) T cells sorted from blood. Receptors were obtained from a woman under 30 in good health.

At least ten counts were recorded for this clonotype. The chain recombines TRBV7-2 with TRBJ2-1; weak D call: TRBD2 (6 bases). V lost 4 bases, J lost 8 bases, and 15 bases lay in between. The CDR3 is 14 residues long. Germline CDR1 is SGHTA and CDR2 is FQGNSA. Here the CDR3 DNA reads TGTGCCAGCAGCTCGGGGGAGAGGTGGCATGAGCAGTTCTTC. This sequence encodes CASSSGERWHEQFF.

This chain uses TRBV14 with TRBJ2-3; no reliable D call. CDR1 and CDR2 from the germline V gene are SGHDN and FVKESK. The CDR3 is 13 amino acids. The V end was cut by 0 bases, the J end by 6 bases, with 7 bases between. DNA of the CDR3: TGTGCCAGCAGCCAAGATTCACAGGATACGCAGTATTTT. This codes for CASSQDSQDTQYF.

Only a few counts were recorded for this clonotype. The V call is TRBV3-1, the J call TRBJ1-2; D ambiguous. The V gene's germline CDR1 is LGHDT and CDR2 YNNKEL (reference sequence). The V end lost 1 base, the J end lost 7 bases, and 13 bases lay between the germline ends. This CDR3 contains 14 residues. In DNA, the CDR3 is TGTGCCAGCAGCCAAGCGGCGCCTCGAGGTGGCTACACCTTC. Amino acids: CASSQAAPRGGYTF.

This clonotype turned up a few times. CDR3 DNA: TGTGCCAGCAGCGTAGGGGGCCCGCTAAACATTCAGTACTTC. Its protein is CASSVGGPLNIQYF. The rearrangement uses TRBV9 and TRBJ2-4, with D tentatively TRBD1 (5 bases). The CDR3 length is 14 residues. Trimming pared 0 bases from V and 6 bases from J, leaving 10 bases between. Per germline, CDR1 SGDLS and CDR2 YYNGEE. The entire variable domain, with the rest obtained from reference TRBV9 and TRBJ2-4, is as follows: DSGVTQTPKHLITATGQRVTLRCSPRSGDLSVYWYQQSLDQGLQFLIQYYNGEERAKGNILERFSAQQFPDLHSELNLSSLELGDSALYFCASSVGGPLNIQYFGAGTRLSVL.

The sample holds many counts of this clonotype. This chain joins TRBV10-3 and TRBJ2-2, with D maybe TRBD2 (5 bases). Trimming took 8 bases from V and 2 from J, leaving 18 bases between them. Germline V gene sequence: CDR1 ENHRY, CDR2 SYGVKD. The CDR3 is 16 amino acids. DNA of the CDR3: TGTGCCATCTCGTTCACAGACGGGGTTAACACCGGGGAGCTGTTTTTT. Translating gives CAISFTDGVNTGELFF.

This clonotype was counted between two and nine times. The chain is built from TRBV5-5 and TRBJ2-7; D not resolved. The CDR3 consists of 17 residues. The V end lost 0 bases, the J end lost 0 bases, and 16 bases lay between the germline ends. Germline loops: CDR1 SGHKS, CDR2 YYEKEE (reference sequence). The CDR3: CASSLVPLALSSYEQYV. Written as DNA, the CDR3 is TGTGCCAGCAGCTTGGTCCCCCTCGCGCTAAGCTCCTACGAGCAGTACGTC.

This clonotype was recorded at least ten times. The J gene is TRBJ2-3, the V gene TRBV10-3; weak D call: TRBD2 (6 bases). Germline-derived CDR1 and CDR2 are ENHRY and SYGVKD. With 7 bases removed from V and 2 bases from J, the gap between germline ends came to 13 bases. The CDR3 has 14 amino acids. In DNA, the CDR3 is TGTGCCATCAAAACTAGCCCTAACACAGATACGCAGTATTTT. It specifies CAIKTSPNTDTQYF.

The CDR3 spells CASRSTSQETQYF. In DNA, the CDR3 is TGCGCCAGCAGGTCGACTAGCCAAGAGACCCAGTACTTC. The genes are TRBV5-1 and TRBJ2-5, with D possibly TRBD2 on 6 matching bases. Germline assignment: CDR1 SGHRS and CDR2 YFSETQ. The CDR3 is 13 amino acids. V lost 5 bases and J 1 base, leaving 9 bases between the germline ends.

This clonotype was counted at least ten times. This chain connects TRBV12-3 or TRBV12-4 to TRBJ2-4; the D call may be TRBD1 or TRBD2 (5 bases each). The CDR3 covers 14 residues. V lost 5 bases, J lost 8 bases, and 16 bases lay in between. As DNA, the CDR3 is TGTGCCAGCAGTCCTCAGGCCCGAGGGGACATTCAGTACTTC. Its protein is CASSPQARGDIQYF.

This clonotype has more than one count but fewer than ten. The DNA for the CDR3 is TGTGCCAGCAGTCGAGACAGGGGATTATATCAGCCCCAGCATTTT. This codes for CASSRDRGLYQPQHF. The chain combines TRBV6-1 with TRBJ1-5; 8 nucleotides match TRBD1. Trimming took 5 bases from V and 5 from J; bases not matched to a gene: 8. CDR3 length: 15 residues. The germline CDR1 and CDR2 sequences are MNHNS and SASEGT.

The table lists this clonotype with a few counts. In DNA form, the CDR3 reads TGCAGTGCTAGAGGTCCAGGGATTGAACTCTCTGGAAACACCATATATTTT. Its translation is CSARGPGIELSGNTIYF. The V and J genes are TRBV20-1 and TRBJ1-3; possible D gene TRBD1, 5 bases. CDR1 is DFQATT and CDR2 is SNEGSKA in the germline V gene (reference sequence). Trimming pared 1 base from V and 0 bases from J, leaving 16 bases between. The CDR3 length is 17 residues.

On this clonotype itself: Compared with germline, one end of the junction differs, possibly owing to a read error. The rearrangement uses TRBV12-3 or TRBV12-4 and TRBJ1-2, with a weak D call TRBD1 (6 bases). The CDR3 spans 14 residues. In nucleotides, the CDR3 is TGTGCCAGCAGCCGGGACAACACCAACTATGGCCACACCTTC. Protein sequence: CASSRDNTNYGHTF.

This clonotype appeared many times. The V and J genes are TRBV11-2 and TRBJ1-2, with 8 bases lining up with TRBD1. The CDR3 is 14 residues long. CDR1 is SGHAT and CDR2 is FQNNGV in the germline V gene. V lost 2 bases to trimming and J lost 7 bases; unmatched junction nucleotides: 6. The CDR3 sequence is CASSLQGAPSGYTF. DNA for the CDR3: TGTGCCAGCAGCTTACAGGGGGCGCCTTCTGGCTACACCTTC. Variable domain in full (rest from reference TRBV11-2 and TRBJ1-2): EAGVAQSPRYKIIEKRQSVAFWCNPISGHATLYWYQQILGQGPKLLIQFQNNGVVDDSQLPKDRFSAERLKGVDSTLKIQPAKLEDSAVYLCASSLQGAPSGYTFGSGTRLTVV.

This clonotype was seen a handful of times. The CDR3 is CAAGAYEQYF. CDR3 in DNA: TGTGCCGCCGGGGCCTACGAGCAGTACTTC. The chain joins TRBV28 to TRBJ2-7; maybe TRBD2 (5 bases). Germline CDR1 MDHEN, CDR2 SYDVKM. V lost 11 bases, J lost 2 bases, and 7 bases lay in between. The CDR3 is made up of 10 amino acids. Full variable domain (rest looked up from reference TRBV28 and TRBJ2-7): DVKVTQSSRYLVKRTGEKVFLECVQDMDHENMFWYRQDPGLGLRLIYFSYDVKMKEKGDIPEGYSVSREKKERFSLILESASTNQTSMYLCAAGAYEQYFGPGTRLTVT.

This clonotype has a handful of counts. The rearrangement links TRBV28 to TRBJ2-7, with TRBD1 as a possible D gene (6 bases). The V and J ends lost 3 bases and 4 bases respectively, with 10 bases between them. The length of the CDR3 is 13 residues. Germline-derived CDR1 and CDR2 are MDHEN and SYDVKM. For the CDR3, the DNA is TGTGCCAGCAGTTTTCAAACAGGGTACGAGCAGTACGTC. Translated, it gives CASSFQTGYEQYV.

V and J are TRBV12-3 or TRBV12-4 and TRBJ2-2; D may be TRBD2 (6 bases). Between the trimmed V and J ends, which lost 4 bases and 4 bases, there was a span of 13 bases. The CDR3 has 15 residues. Here the CDR3 DNA reads TGTGCCAGCAGTTCCCGGGGGTACGGCACCGGGGAGCTGTTTTTT. It specifies CASSSRGYGTGELFF.

This clonotype was seen repeatedly, ten times or more. The chain links TRBV5-1 to TRBJ2-3, with 10 bases fitting TRBD2. The length of the CDR3 is 15 residues. J was trimmed by 6 bases and V by 0 bases; bases with no gene match: 4. The V gene's germline CDR1 is SGHRS and CDR2 YFSETQ. The chain's CDR3 is CASSLGTSGGDTQYF. In nucleotides, the CDR3 is TGCGCCAGCAGCTTGGGGACTAGCGGCGGGGATACGCAGTATTTT. Using reference TRBV5-1 and TRBJ2-3 for the parts outside the CDR3, the full variable domain is KAGVTQTPRYLIKTRGQQVTLSCSPISGHRSVSWYQQTPGQGLQFLFEYFSETQRNKGNFPGRFSGRQFSNSRSEMNVSTLELGDSALYLCASSLGTSGGDTQYFGPGTRLTVL.

The sample holds a few counts of this clonotype. This chain links TRBV6-5 with TRBJ1-1; TRBD1 might be the D (5 bases). CDR3 length: 16 amino acids. Trimming removed 0 bases from V and 0 bases from J, with 11 bases in between. Germline V gene lookup returns CDR1 MNHEY and CDR2 SVGAGI. The CDR3: CASSYSRGAVNTEAFF. CDR3 bases: TGTGCCAGCAGTTACTCGAGAGGGGCCGTGAACACTGAAGCTTTCTTT.

This clonotype was counted only a few times. DNA for the CDR3: TGCGCCAGCAGCTTGCGAGCGGGAGGGCCGGGGGAGACCCAGTACTTC. This sequence encodes CASSLRAGGPGETQYF. The chain joins TRBV5-1 to TRBJ2-5, with 10 bases identical to TRBD2. The germline V gene encodes CDR1 SGHRS and CDR2 YFSETQ. V was clipped by 1 base and J by 5 bases; unmatched bases: 8. The CDR3 has 16 residues.

This chain uses TRBV28 with TRBJ2-7; D is unresolved. There are 13 residues in the CDR3. Germline CDR1 reads MDHEN; CDR2 reads SYDVKM. V was clipped by 6 bases and J by 2 bases, with 11 bases between them. CDR3 protein: CASRSGSTYEQYF. CDR3 coding DNA: TGTGCCAGCAGATCCGGGTCGACCTACGAGCAGTACTTC.

The J gene is TRBJ2-2, the V gene TRBV12-5; 10 nucleotides match TRBD2. J lost 4 bases, V lost 0 bases, and 11 bases had no gene match. CDR1 and CDR2 (germline): LGHNT, FRNRAP. The length of the CDR3 is 19 residues. The CDR3 protein is CASGLVPPLAGGGTGELFF. CDR3 nucleotide sequence: TGTGCTAGTGGTTTGGTACCCCCTTTAGCGGGGGGTGGCACCGGGGAGCTGTTTTTT.

This clonotype was counted only a few times. This sequence joins TRBV7-8 and TRBJ2-7; 9 positions agree with TRBD1. The V gene's germline CDR1 is SGHVS and CDR2 FQNEAQ. The CDR3 length is 15 residues. With V trimmed by 5 bases and J by 0 bases, 5 bases remained unmatched. CDR3 sequence (DNA): TGTGCCAGCAGCAGTGGGACAGGGAGCTCCTACGAGCAGTACTTC. Protein product: CASSSGTGSSYEQYF.

This clonotype was observed a handful of times. V usage is TRBV20-1 and J usage is TRBJ2-5, with D unresolved. Germline V gene lookup returns CDR1 DFQATT and CDR2 SNEGSKA (reference sequence). The CDR3 spans 10 residues. In DNA form, the CDR3 reads TGCAGACTCCATGGGGAGACCCAGTACTTC. Protein sequence: CRLHGETQYF.

The sample holds many counts of this clonotype. The chain couples TRBV2 to TRBJ1-4, with a tentative D call TRBD1 (6 bases). The V gene lost 3 bases and the J gene lost 5 bases, with 13 bases spanning the gap. CDR3 length: 15 amino acids. CDR1 and CDR2 (germline): SNHLY, FYNNEI. The CDR3 loop is CASSDEQTGNEKLFF. The CDR3 DNA sequence: TGTGCCAGCAGTGATGAACAGACAGGCAATGAAAAACTGTTTTTT.

This clonotype was picked up a small number of times. The chain employs TRBV20-1 and TRBJ2-1, with D perhaps TRBD2 (5 bases). In germline, CDR1 is DFQATT, CDR2 SNEGSKA (reference sequence). The CDR3 is 15 residues long. Trimming removed 0 bases at V and 9 bases at J, with 18 bases between. In DNA form, the CDR3 reads TGCAGTGCTAGAGAACGGAGGTCCCCCACCCGTGAGCAGTTCTTC. Translated: CSARERRSPTREQFF.

This clonotype has at least ten counts. The chain links TRBV7-9 to TRBJ2-1, with 7 bases fitting TRBD1. Germline lookup yields CDR1 SEHNR and CDR2 FQNEAQ (reference sequence). The J segment lost 3 bases and the V segment lost 4 bases, leaving 9 bases of the junction unmatched. The CDR3 totals 16 residues. The CDR3 loop reads CASSSTDRVNYNEQFF. The CDR3 DNA reads TGTGCCAGCAGCTCAACAGACAGGGTGAACTACAATGAGCAGTTCTTC. The full variable domain, with the rest looked up from reference TRBV7-9 and TRBJ2-1, is DTGVSQNPRHKITKRGQNVTFRCDPISEHNRLYWYRQTLGQGPEFLTYFQNEAQLEKSRLLSDRFSAERPKGSFSTLEIQRTEQGDSAMYLCASSSTDRVNYNEQFFGPGTRLTVL.

This clonotype has a count of ten or more. The chain links TRBV7-6 to TRBJ2-2; D is unclear. The CDR3 covers 14 residues. Germline V lookup: CDR1 SGHVS, CDR2 FNYEAQ. V dropped 5 bases and J dropped 3 bases, with 10 bases sitting between them. The CDR3: CASSPRPDTGELFF. CDR3 DNA: TGTGCCAGCAGCCCAAGACCAGACACCGGGGAGCTGTTTTTT.

This clonotype has ten or more counts. The V gene is TRBV3-1, the J gene TRBJ2-4; D gene ambiguous. Trimming stripped 0 bases from V and 2 bases from J, with 11 bases between. Germline V gene data show CDR1 as LGHDT and CDR2 as YNNKEL (reference sequence). The length of the CDR3 is 16 residues. In DNA, the CDR3 is TGTGCCAGCAGCCAAGATCAAGTGCCATCCAAAAACATTCAGTACTTC. Amino acids: CASSQDQVPSKNIQYF.

This clonotype was seen ten or more times. The gene calls are TRBV5-6 and TRBJ1-2; D remains unclear. Trimming took 0 bases from V and 5 from J, leaving 17 bases between them. This CDR3 is 16 amino acids long. Germline lookup yields CDR1 SGHDT and CDR2 YYEEEE. As DNA, the CDR3 is TGTGCCAGCAGCTTGGGGGCAGCCCAGGTGATTTATGGCTACACCTTC. It encodes CASSLGAAQVIYGYTF.

This clonotype showed up many times. J is TRBJ1-2 and V is TRBV5-1, with D hard to call. Per the germline V gene, CDR1 is SGHRS and CDR2 is YFSETQ. The CDR3 contains 16 residues. V was cut by 0 bases and J by 1 base, with 13 bases left in between. Written as DNA, the CDR3 is TGCGCCAGCAGCTTGGGCGCTTCGGGAATTAACTATGGCTACACCTTC. Amino acid sequence: CASSLGASGINYGYTF.